The entry that follows covers one T cell receptor (beta chain) sequence. Looked up from germline, CDR1 is SGHRS and CDR2 is YFSETQ. CDR3 length equals 14 residues. V shed 2 bases and J 9 bases; nucleotides not matched to a gene: 8. The record originates from a study of blood T cells in healthy people across ages. A second about 6 to 12 cycle PCR used barcoded and J-beta primers. MiXCR, applied by TCRdb to the 5' RACE reads, yields one record per CDR3 protein. The data contain over a million distinct CDR3 sequences, over 35% of them singletons. Each donor supplied around 9.6 milliliters of peripheral blood.

The material sequenced was blood. This receptor was obtained from a woman aged 55-70 years in good health. This chain uses TRBV5-1 with TRBJ2-1; 7 nucleotides line up with TRBD1. The CDR3 DNA is TGCGCCAGCAGCTTTACCGGGACAGAGGGTGAGCAGTTCTTC. As protein: CASSFTGTEGEQFF. The full variable domain, in which reference TRBV5-1 and TRBJ2-1 provide the parts outside the CDR3, is KAGVTQTPRYLIKTRGQQVTLSCSPISGHRSVSWYQQTPGQGLQFLFEYFSETQRNKGNFPGRFSGRQFSNSRSEMNVSTLELGDSALYLCASSFTGTEGEQFFGPGTRLTVL.